Sequencing of this T cell receptor beta chain was carried out in a study of cytomegalovirus exposure and HLA in healthy donors. Germline CDR1 reads GTSNPN; CDR2 reads SVGIG (reference sequence). This CDR3 has 17 amino acids. V lost 0 bases, J lost 4 bases, and 10 bases stayed unmatched. The PCR employed 60 Vbeta primers together with 13 Jbeta primers. Some clones are missing from TCRdb's copy, which holds only in-frame ones; the method was immunoSEQ multiplex PCR. The sample data list 150,000 to 200,000 clones. The source is a man under 40 in good health and CMV-seronegative. The sequencing sample was made of PBMCs. This chain connects TRBV30 to TRBJ2-2, with TRBD1 matching over 8 bases. CDR3 in DNA: TGTGCCTGGAGTGTAGGCGGGACAGGCCCGAGCACCGGGGAGCTGTTTTTT. Translated: CAWSVGGTGPSTGELFF.